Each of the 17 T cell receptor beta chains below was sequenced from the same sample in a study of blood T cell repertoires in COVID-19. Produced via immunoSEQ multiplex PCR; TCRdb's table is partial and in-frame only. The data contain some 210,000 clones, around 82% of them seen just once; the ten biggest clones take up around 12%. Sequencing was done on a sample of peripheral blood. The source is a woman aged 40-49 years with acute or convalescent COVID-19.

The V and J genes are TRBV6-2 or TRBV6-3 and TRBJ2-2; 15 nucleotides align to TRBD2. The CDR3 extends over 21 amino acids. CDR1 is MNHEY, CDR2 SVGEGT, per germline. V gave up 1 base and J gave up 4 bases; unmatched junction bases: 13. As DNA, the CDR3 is TGTGCCAGCAGTTACTTCCGCCCGGGGACTAGCGGGGGGAGAAGCACCGGGGAGCTGTTTTTT. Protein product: CASSYFRPGTSGGRSTGELFF.

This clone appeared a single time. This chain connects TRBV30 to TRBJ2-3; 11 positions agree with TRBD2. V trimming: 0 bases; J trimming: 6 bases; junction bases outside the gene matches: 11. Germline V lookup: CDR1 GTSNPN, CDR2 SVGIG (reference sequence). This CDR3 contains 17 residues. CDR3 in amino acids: CAWSVRTFSGGADTQYF. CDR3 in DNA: TGTGCCTGGAGTGTACGGACTTTTAGCGGGGGGGCGGATACGCAGTATTTT.

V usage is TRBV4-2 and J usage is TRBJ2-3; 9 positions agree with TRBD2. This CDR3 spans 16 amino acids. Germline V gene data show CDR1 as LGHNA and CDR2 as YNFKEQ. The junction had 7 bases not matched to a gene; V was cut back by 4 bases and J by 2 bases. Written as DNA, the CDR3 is TGTGCCAGCAGCCTAGCGAGCGGGGGGTACACAGATACGCAGTATTTT. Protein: CASSLASGGYTDTQYF.

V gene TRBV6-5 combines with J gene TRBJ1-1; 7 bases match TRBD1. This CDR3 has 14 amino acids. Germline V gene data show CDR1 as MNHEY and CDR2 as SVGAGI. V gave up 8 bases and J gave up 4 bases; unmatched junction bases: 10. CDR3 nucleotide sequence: TGTGCCAGCCTCACCACAGGGGTGGTCACTGAAGCTTTCTTT. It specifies CASLTTGVVTEAFF.

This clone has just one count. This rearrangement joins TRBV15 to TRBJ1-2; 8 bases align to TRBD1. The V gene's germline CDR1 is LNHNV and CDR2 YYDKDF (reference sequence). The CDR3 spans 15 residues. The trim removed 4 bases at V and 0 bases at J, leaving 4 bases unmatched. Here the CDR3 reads CATSKDRVTNYGYTF. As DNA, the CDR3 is TGTGCCACCAGCAAGGACAGGGTTACTAACTATGGCTACACCTTC.

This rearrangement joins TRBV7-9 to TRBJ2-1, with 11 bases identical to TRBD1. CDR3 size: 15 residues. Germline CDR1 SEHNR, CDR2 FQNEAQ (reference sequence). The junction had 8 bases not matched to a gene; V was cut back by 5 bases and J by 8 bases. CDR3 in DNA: TGTGCCAGCAGCCCCCGGGACAGGGGGGCCCATGAGCAGTTCTTC. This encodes CASSPRDRGAHEQFF.

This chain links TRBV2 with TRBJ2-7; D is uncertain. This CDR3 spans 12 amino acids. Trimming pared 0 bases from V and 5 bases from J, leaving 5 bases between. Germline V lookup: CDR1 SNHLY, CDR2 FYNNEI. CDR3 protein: CASSEARHEQYF. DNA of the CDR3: TGTGCCAGCAGTGAAGCCAGGCACGAGCAGTACTTC.

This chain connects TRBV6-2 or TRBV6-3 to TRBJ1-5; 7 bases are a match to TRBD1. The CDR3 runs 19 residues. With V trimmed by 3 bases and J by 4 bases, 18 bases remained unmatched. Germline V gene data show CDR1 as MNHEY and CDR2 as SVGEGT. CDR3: CASSYSGRGYSNLNQPQHF. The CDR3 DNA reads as TGTGCCAGCAGTTATAGCGGCAGGGGGTATAGTAATTTGAATCAGCCCCAGCATTTT.

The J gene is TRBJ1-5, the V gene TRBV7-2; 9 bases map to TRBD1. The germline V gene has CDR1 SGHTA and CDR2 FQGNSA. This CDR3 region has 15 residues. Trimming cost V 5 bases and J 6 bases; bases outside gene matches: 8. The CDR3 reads CASSRTGGSVQPQHF. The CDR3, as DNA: TGTGCCAGCAGCAGAACAGGGGGCTCTGTTCAGCCCCAGCATTTT. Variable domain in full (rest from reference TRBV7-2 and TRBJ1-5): GAGVSQSPSNKVTEKGKDVELRCDPISGHTALYWYRQSLGQGLEFLIYFQGNSAPDKSGLPSDRFSAERTGGSVSTLTIQRTQQEDSAVYLCASSRTGGSVQPQHFGDGTRLSIL.

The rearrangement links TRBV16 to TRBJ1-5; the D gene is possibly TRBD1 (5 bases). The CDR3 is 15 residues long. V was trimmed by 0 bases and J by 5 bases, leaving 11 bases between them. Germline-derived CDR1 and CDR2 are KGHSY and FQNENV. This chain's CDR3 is CASSQSLWGDQPQHF. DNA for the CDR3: TGTGCCAGCAGCCAATCTTTATGGGGGGATCAGCCCCAGCATTTT. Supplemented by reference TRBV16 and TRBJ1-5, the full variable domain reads GEEVAQTPKHLVRGEGQKAKLYCAPIKGHSYVFWYQQVLKNEFKFLISFQNENVFDETGMPKERFSAKCLPNSPCSLEIQATKLEDSAVYFCASSQSLWGDQPQHFGDGTRLSIL.

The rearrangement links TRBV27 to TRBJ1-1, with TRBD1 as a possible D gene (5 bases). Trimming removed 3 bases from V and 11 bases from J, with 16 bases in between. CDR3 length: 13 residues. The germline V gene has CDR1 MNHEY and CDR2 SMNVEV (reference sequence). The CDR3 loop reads CASSFVRTSWAFF. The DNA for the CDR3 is TGTGCCAGCAGTTTTGTGAGGACAAGCTGGGCTTTCTTT.

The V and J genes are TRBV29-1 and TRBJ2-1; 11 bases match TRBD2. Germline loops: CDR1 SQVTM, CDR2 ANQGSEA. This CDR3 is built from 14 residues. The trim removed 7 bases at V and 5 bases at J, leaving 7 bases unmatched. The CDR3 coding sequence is TGCAGCGCTAGAATAGCGGGGGGGAACAATGAGCAGTTCTTC. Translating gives CSARIAGGNNEQFF.

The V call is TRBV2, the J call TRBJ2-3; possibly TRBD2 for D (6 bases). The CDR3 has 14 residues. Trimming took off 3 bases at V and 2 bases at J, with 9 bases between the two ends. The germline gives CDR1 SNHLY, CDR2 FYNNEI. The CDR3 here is CASSEEGLTDTQYF. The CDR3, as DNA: TGTGCCAGCAGTGAGGAGGGACTCACAGATACGCAGTATTTT.

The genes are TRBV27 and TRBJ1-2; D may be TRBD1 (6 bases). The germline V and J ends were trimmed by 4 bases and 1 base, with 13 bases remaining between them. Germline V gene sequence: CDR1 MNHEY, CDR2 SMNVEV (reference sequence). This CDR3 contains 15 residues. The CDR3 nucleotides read TGTGCCAGCAGTTCCTGGGACACAATTAACTATGGCTACACCTTC. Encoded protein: CASSSWDTINYGYTF.

The CDR3 DNA is TGTGCCAGCAGCCAAGATACGGTTTTCCAGTTCTTC. This encodes CASSQDTVFQFF. The V and J genes are TRBV14 and TRBJ2-1; D gene uncertain. Trimming shortened V by 0 bases and J by 13 bases, and 10 bases separated the two germline ends. This CDR3 is 12 amino acids long. The germline V gene encodes CDR1 SGHDN and CDR2 FVKESK.

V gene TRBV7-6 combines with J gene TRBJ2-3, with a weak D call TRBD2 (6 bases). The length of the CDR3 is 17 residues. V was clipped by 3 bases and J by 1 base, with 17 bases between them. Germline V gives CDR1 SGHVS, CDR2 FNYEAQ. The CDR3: CASSLKRGGPRTDTQYF. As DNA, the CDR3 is TGTGCCAGCAGCTTGAAGAGGGGAGGCCCGCGCACAGATACGCAGTATTTT.

This chain's CDR3 is CAIRSQGIAEAFF. The CDR3 nucleotides read TGTGCCATCAGGTCACAGGGTATCGCTGAAGCTTTCTTT. The V and J genes are TRBV10-3 and TRBJ1-1, with D tentatively TRBD1 (6 bases). This CDR3 is 13 amino acids long. Germline V CDR1 and CDR2: ENHRY, SYGVKD. The V end was cut by 6 bases, the J end by 6 bases, with 14 bases between.